These T cell receptor beta chains were read from a single sample in a study of OX40 agonist ivuxolimab in advanced cancers. The table came from immunoSEQ multiplex PCR; TCRdb's copy has only in-frame clones and leaves some out. The sample yields 65,000 to 90,000 clones, approximately 80% seen once. Source: CD4+ or CD8+ T cells sorted from blood, taken in a trial of the OX40 agonist ivuxolimab. The receptors shown here come from an adult with an advanced solid tumor such as melanoma, head and neck, liver or kidney cancer. CDR3s include the opening cysteine and the closing phenylalanine or tryptophan. The D gene is left open where the match is weak. Size tells how often a clone was seen (once, few, many) or the class of an expanded clone, and some rows leave it out.

V,J,D,size,CDR3,DNA
TRBV7-2,TRBJ2-5,.,once,CASSLVWGQETQYF,TGTGCCAGCAGCTTAGTTTGGGGCCAAGAGACCCAGTACTTC
TRBV7-2,TRBJ2-2,.,.,CATKTFRNTGELFF,TGTGCCACAAAGACGTTCCGCAACACCGGGGAGCTGTTTTTT
TRBV6-1,TRBJ1-3,.,.,CASSEVAGGNTIYF,TGTGCCAGCAGTGAAGTGGCAGGGGGAAACACCATATATTTT
TRBV18,TRBJ1-1,TRBD1,once,CASSLSQGAIYTEAFF,TGTGCCAGCTCACTTTCACAGGGGGCGATTTACACTGAAGCTTTCTTT
TRBV18,TRBJ1-2,.,few,CASSPPSSGRGYTF,TGTGCCAGCTCACCACCATCATCGGGTAGGGGCTACACCTTC
TRBV14,TRBJ1-1,.,.,CASSQDPGAAAFF,TGTGCCAGCAGCCAAGATCCAGGAGCGGCAGCTTTCTTT
TRBV7-7,TRBJ2-6,.,.,CASSPTDNNVLTF,TGTGCCAGCAGCCCGACGGACAATAACGTCCTGACTTTC
TRBV7-3,TRBJ2-5,.,.,CASSLTGTSKETQYF,TGTGCCAGCAGCTTAACCGGGACCAGTAAAGAGACCCAGTACTTC
TRBV19,TRBJ1-6,.,.,CASRTGSSNSPLHF,TGTGCCAGTAGAACGGGGAGTTCAAATTCACCCCTCCACTTT
TRBV19,TRBJ1-5,TRBD1,.,CASSARDRGLNQPQHF,TGTGCCAGTAGTGCCCGGGACAGGGGACTCAATCAGCCCCAGCATTTT
TRBV11-3,TRBJ1-5,TRBD1,.,CASSRRDRGLRCQPQHF,TGTGCCAGCAGCCGCCGGGACAGGGGGCTCAGGTGTCAGCCCCAGCATTTT
TRBV18,TRBJ2-4,TRBD1,few,CASSQGTGVAKNIQYF,TGTGCCAGCTCACAGGGGACAGGGGTGGCCAAAAACATTCAGTACTTC
TRBV2,TRBJ2-3,.,.,CASTLDSSGGGTDTQYF,TGTGCCAGCACCCTGGACAGCAGTGGGGGGGGGACAGATACGCAGTATTTT
TRBV5-8,TRBJ1-4,.,.,CASSVRGRREKLFF,TGTGCCAGCAGCGTAAGGGGAAGACGGGAAAAACTGTTTTTT
TRBV28,TRBJ1-4,.,.,CASSAPGFEKLFF,TGTGCCAGCAGTGCCCCCGGGTTTGAAAAACTGTTTTTT
TRBV7-2,TRBJ2-3,.,.,CASSLGGGRGTDTQYF,TGTGCCAGCAGCTTAGGTGGGGGCCGTGGCACAGATACGCAGTATTTT
TRBV28,TRBJ1-1,TRBD1,.,CASSPENRGLLAEAFF,TGTGCCAGCAGCCCTGAGAACAGGGGGCTATTGGCTGAAGCTTTCTTT
TRBV7-2,TRBJ2-7,TRBD1,.,CASSLQLGQGYEQYF,TGTGCCAGCAGCTTGCAGCTTGGACAGGGATACGAGCAGTACTTC
TRBV7-3,TRBJ1-1,.,.,CASSLSQIDTEAFF,TGTGCCAGCAGCTTATCACAGATAGACACTGAAGCTTTCTTT
TRBV15,TRBJ1-2,.,.,CATRRDTNYGYTF,TGTGCCACCAGGAGAGATACTAACTATGGCTACACCTTC
TRBV5-1,TRBJ2-1,TRBD1,.,CASSSATGQTKSDEQFF,TGCGCCAGCAGTTCTGCTACGGGACAGACAAAGAGCGATGAGCAGTTCTTC
TRBV30,TRBJ1-5,.,once,CARRGGGAGQPQHF,TGTGCCCGCCGGGGAGGGGGGGCAGGGCAGCCCCAGCATTTT
TRBV2,TRBJ1-2,.,medium-sized,CASSEAKGTSQRYGYTF,TGTGCCAGCAGTGAAGCGAAAGGGACGTCCCAGCGATATGGCTACACCTTC
TRBV7-8,TRBJ1-1,.,.,CASCLGGRDMNTEAFF,TGTGCCAGCTGCCTTGGAGGGAGAGATATGAACACTGAAGCTTTCTTT